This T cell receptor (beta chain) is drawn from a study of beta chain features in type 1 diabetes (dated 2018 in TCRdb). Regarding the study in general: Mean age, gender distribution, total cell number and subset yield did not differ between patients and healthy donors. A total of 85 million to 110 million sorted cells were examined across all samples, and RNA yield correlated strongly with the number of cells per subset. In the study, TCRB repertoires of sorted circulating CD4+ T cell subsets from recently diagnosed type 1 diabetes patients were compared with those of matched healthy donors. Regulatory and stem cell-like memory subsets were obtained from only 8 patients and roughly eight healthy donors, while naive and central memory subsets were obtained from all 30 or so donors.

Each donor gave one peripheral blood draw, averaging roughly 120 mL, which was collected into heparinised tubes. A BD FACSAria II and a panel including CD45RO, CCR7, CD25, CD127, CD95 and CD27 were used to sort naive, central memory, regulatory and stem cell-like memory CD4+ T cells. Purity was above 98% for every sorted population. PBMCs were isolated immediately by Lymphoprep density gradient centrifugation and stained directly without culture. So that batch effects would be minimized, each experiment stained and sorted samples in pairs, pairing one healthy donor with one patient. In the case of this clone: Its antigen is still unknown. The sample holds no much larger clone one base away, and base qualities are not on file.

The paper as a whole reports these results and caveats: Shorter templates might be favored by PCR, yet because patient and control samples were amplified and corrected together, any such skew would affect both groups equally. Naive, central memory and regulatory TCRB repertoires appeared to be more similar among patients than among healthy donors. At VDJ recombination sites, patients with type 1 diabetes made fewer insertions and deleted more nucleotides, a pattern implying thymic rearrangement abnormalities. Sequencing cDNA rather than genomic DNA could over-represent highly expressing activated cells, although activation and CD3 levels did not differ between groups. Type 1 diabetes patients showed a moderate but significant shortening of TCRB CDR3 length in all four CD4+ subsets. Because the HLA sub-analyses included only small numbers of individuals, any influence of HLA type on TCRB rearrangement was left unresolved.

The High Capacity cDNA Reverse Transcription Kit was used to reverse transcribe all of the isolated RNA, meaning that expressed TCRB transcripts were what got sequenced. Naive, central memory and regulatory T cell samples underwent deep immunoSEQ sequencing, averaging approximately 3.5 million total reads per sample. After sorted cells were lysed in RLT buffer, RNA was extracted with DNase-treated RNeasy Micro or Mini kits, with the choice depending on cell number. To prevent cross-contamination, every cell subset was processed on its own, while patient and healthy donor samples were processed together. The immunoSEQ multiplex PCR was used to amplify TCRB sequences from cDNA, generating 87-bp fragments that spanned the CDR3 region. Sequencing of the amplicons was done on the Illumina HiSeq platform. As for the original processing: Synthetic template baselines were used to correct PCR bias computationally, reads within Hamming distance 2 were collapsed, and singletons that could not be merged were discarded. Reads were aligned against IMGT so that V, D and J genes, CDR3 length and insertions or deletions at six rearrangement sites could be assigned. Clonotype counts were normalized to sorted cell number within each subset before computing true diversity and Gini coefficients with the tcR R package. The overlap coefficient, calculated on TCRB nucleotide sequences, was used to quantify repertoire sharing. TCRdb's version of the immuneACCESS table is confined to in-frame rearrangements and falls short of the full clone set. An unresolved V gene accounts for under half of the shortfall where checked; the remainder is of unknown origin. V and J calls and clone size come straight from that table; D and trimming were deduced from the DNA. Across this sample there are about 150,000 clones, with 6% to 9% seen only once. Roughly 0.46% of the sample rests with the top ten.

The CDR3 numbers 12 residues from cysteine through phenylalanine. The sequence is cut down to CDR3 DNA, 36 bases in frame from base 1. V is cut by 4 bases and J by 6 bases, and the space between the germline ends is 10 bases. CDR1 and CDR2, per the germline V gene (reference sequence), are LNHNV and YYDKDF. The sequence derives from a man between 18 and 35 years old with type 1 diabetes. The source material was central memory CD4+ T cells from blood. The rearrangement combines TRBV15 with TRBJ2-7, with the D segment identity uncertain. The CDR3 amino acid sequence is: CATSTAGSEQYF. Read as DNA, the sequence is TGTGCCACCAGCACCGCAGGATCCGAGCAGTACTTC. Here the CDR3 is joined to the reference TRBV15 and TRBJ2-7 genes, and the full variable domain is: DAMVIQNPRYQVTQFGKPVTLSCSQTLNHNVMYWYQQKSSQAPKLLFHYYDKDFNNEADTPDNFQSRRPNTSFCFLDIRSPGLGDTAMYLCATSTAGSEQYFGPGTRLTVT.